This T cell receptor (beta chain) was identified during a study of T cell repertoires in cytomegalovirus infection. Study-wide context: Recently identified HLA-C-restricted CMV epitopes were among the peptides used.

The CDR3 has 16 amino acids. Germline V CDR1 and CDR2: SGDLS, YYNGEE. Between the trimmed V and J ends, which lost 4 bases and 3 bases, there was a span of 18 bases. This clonotype was seen a few times. What it recognizes is unknown. TCRdb itself ran the reads through MiXCR, one entry per CDR3 protein. The repertoire includes about 330,000 distinct CDR3 sequences, just under 35% of them detected once, and about 13% sits in the top ten. The receptor was isolated from a human donor in good health (CMV status not recorded). Some clones in this sample may be carry-over from other donors' samples. This chain connects TRBV9 to TRBJ2-3, with D tentatively TRBD1 (5 bases). Sequenced here: cultured PBMCs, sampled from culture after CMV antigen stimulation. The CDR3 is CASSSPDKGLTDTQYF. The DNA of the CDR3 is TGTGCCAGCAGCTCCCCGGACAAGGGGTTGACAGATACGCAGTATTTT.